This is a list of T cell receptor beta chains from one sample in a study of immune heterogeneity within non-small cell lung tumors. Using its own MiXCR run on the multiplex PCR reads, TCRdb lists one record per CDR3 protein. The sample consists of 9,000 to 13,000 distinct CDR3 sequences, nearly 30% of them appearing once. Sequenced sample: lung tumor tissue. The receptors were gathered from a woman aged 45-65 years with non-small cell lung cancer. Each CDR3 is given with its conserved first and last residue. A D gene is named only where the DNA matches it firmly. Some rows mark clone size as missing; the rest say once, few, many or name a class of expanded clone.

V: TRBV28
D: .
J: TRBJ2-7
size: few
CDR3: CASSPVFGGKSYEQYF
DNA: TGTGCCAGCAGCCCGGTATTTGGCGGGAAGTCCTACGAGCAGTACTTC

V: TRBV6-1
D: .
J: TRBJ1-5
size: .
CDR3: CASSEFGGQLSYGRPGEPQHF
DNA: TGTGCCAGCAGTGAATTTGGAGGGCAACTATCGTACGGGCGGCCCGGTGAGCCCCAGCATTTT

V: TRBV28
D: TRBD1
J: TRBJ1-2
size: medium-sized
CDR3: CASSPVGQGYGYTF
DNA: TGTGCCAGCAGCCCCGTGGGACAGGGGTATGGCTACACCTTC

V: TRBV5-6
D: .
J: TRBJ1-5
size: .
CDR3: CAWSALTGLNQPQHF
DNA: TGTGCCTGGAGTGCCCTAACAGGGCTCAATCAGCCCCAGCATTTT

V: TRBV24-1
D: .
J: TRBJ2-7
size: many
CDR3: CATSDAGTHTYEQYF
DNA: TGTGCCACCAGTGATGCCGGGACCCATACCTACGAGCAGTACTTC

V: TRBV28
D: .
J: TRBJ1-1
size: few
CDR3: CASSLSWGADTEAFF
DNA: TGTGCCAGCAGTTTATCGTGGGGGGCGGACACTGAAGCTTTCTTT

V: TRBV11-3
D: TRBD1
J: TRBJ2-2
size: .
CDR3: CASSPRGHTGELFF
DNA: TGTGCCAGCAGCCCAAGGGGGCACACCGGGGAGCTGTTTTTT

V: TRBV4-2
D: TRBD2
J: TRBJ2-7
size: many
CDR3: CASSPRLAGGSGGEQYF
DNA: TGTGCCAGCAGCCCTCGACTAGCGGGGGGCTCAGGGGGGGAGCAGTACTTC

V: TRBV24-1
D: .
J: TRBJ2-2
size: many
CDR3: CATSDLNKNTGELFF
DNA: TGTGCCACCAGTGATTTGAACAAGAACACCGGGGAGCTGTTTTTT

V: TRBV3-1
D: TRBD1
J: TRBJ1-5
size: .
CDR3: CASSQVPPGQAPNQPQHF
DNA: TGTGCCAGCAGCCAAGTCCCCCCGGGACAGGCCCCCAATCAGCCCCAGCATTTT

V: TRBV19
D: .
J: TRBJ1-5
size: .
CDR3: CASSAPGRSNQPQHF
DNA: TGTGCCAGTAGTGCTCCAGGTAGGAGCAATCAGCCCCAGCATTTT

V: TRBV5-1
D: TRBD1
J: TRBJ2-7
size: once
CDR3: CASRQPTGVYEQYF
DNA: TGCGCCAGCCGCCAACCTACAGGGGTCTACGAGCAGTACTTC

V: TRBV5-1
D: .
J: TRBJ2-1
size: many
CDR3: CASSLTGNEQFF
DNA: TGCGCCAGCAGCCTGACGGGGAATGAGCAGTTCTTC

V: TRBV29-1
D: .
J: TRBJ1-5
size: .
CDR3: CSVAQEGGLGQPQHF
DNA: TGCAGCGTGGCCCAGGAGGGAGGGCTGGGTCAGCCCCAGCATTTT

V: TRBV5-5
D: TRBD1
J: TRBJ2-3
size: .
CDR3: CASGGQVSTDTQYF
DNA: TGTGCCAGCGGAGGACAGGTTAGCACAGATACGCAGTATTTT

V: TRBV2
D: .
J: TRBJ1-4
size: .
CDR3: CASTAQFNEKLFF
DNA: TGTGCCAGCACGGCACAGTTTAATGAAAAACTGTTTTTT

V: TRBV20-1
D: .
J: TRBJ2-3
size: .
CDR3: CSARWARFIDTQYF
DNA: TGCAGTGCTAGGTGGGCTCGCTTCATAGATACGCAGTATTTT

V: TRBV20-1
D: TRBD1
J: TRBJ1-5
size: few
CDR3: CSAGTGFSQPQHF
DNA: TGCAGTGCTGGGACAGGGTTTAGTCAGCCCCAGCATTTT

V: TRBV24-1
D: TRBD1
J: TRBJ1-5
size: .
CDR3: CATSPNRGEDNQPQHF
DNA: TGTGCCACCAGTCCCAACAGGGGGGAAGACAATCAGCCCCAGCATTTT

V: TRBV6-1
D: .
J: TRBJ2-7
size: medium-sized
CDR3: CASIPSVGLINEQYF
DNA: TGTGCCAGCATTCCTTCGGTCGGACTAATCAACGAGCAGTACTTC

V: TRBV12-3/TRBV12-4
D: TRBD1
J: TRBJ1-4
size: medium-sized
CDR3: CASSRTGKEKLFF
DNA: TGTGCCAGCAGTCGGACAGGGAAGGAAAAACTGTTTTTT

V: TRBV5-6
D: TRBD2
J: TRBJ2-1
size: few
CDR3: CASSARASGSSYNEQFF
DNA: TGTGCCAGCAGCGCCCGGGCTAGCGGGAGCTCCTACAATGAGCAGTTCTTC

V: TRBV2
D: TRBD2
J: TRBJ2-3
size: many
CDR3: CASRGTSGGRDTQYF
DNA: TGTGCCAGCAGGGGGACTAGCGGGGGGAGAGATACGCAGTATTTT

V: TRBV20-1
D: .
J: TRBJ1-1
size: .
CDR3: CRSGVGHNTEAFF
DNA: TGCAGATCAGGGGTCGGACATAACACTGAAGCTTTCTTT

V: TRBV20-1
D: .
J: TRBJ2-3
size: few
CDR3: CSASSGADTQYF
DNA: TGCAGTGCTAGTTCGGGGGCAGATACGCAGTATTTT

V: TRBV11-3
D: TRBD2
J: TRBJ2-5
size: few
CDR3: CASSPPERGVQETQYF
DNA: TGTGCCAGCAGCCCCCCAGAGCGGGGGGTCCAAGAGACCCAGTACTTC

V: TRBV6-6
D: .
J: TRBJ1-4
size: .
CDR3: CASSYSTGGATNEKLFF
DNA: TGTGCCAGCAGTTACTCGACCGGTGGGGCAACTAATGAAAAACTGTTTTTT

V: TRBV29-1
D: .
J: TRBJ1-1
size: few
CDR3: CSVSKTRMNTEASF
DNA: TGCAGCGTAAGTAAAACCAGGATGAACACTGAAGCTTCCTTT

V: TRBV20-1
D: .
J: TRBJ2-7
size: medium-sized
CDR3: CSARDPYEQYF
DNA: TGCAGTGCTAGAGATCCGTACGAGCAGTACTTC

V: TRBV28
D: TRBD2
J: TRBJ2-3
size: medium-sized
CDR3: CASSSGLAGEDDTQYF
DNA: TGTGCCAGCAGTTCCGGACTAGCGGGAGAGGACGATACGCAGTATTTT

V: TRBV6-1
D: .
J: TRBJ2-2
size: .
CDR3: CASRGTGELFF
DNA: TGTGCCAGCAGAGGAACCGGGGAGCTGTTTTTT

V: TRBV10-3
D: .
J: TRBJ2-4
size: .
CDR3: CATQTGEGENIQYF
DNA: TGTGCCACTCAAACAGGGGAGGGGGAAAACATTCAGTACTTC

V: TRBV6-1
D: TRBD1
J: TRBJ2-2
size: .
CDR3: CASRASAGGTGELFF
DNA: TGTGCCAGCCGCGCTTCGGCAGGGGGCACCGGGGAGCTGTTTTTT